The 16 T cell receptor beta chains below come from one sample, sequenced in a study of T cells in Graves' hyperthyroidism and ophthalmopathy. RNA transcripts provided the source from which TCR beta CDR3 regions were amplified. HTBI primers were the set used in a first-round RT-PCR of the TCR CDR3. TCRdb processed the multiplex PCR reads anew with MiXCR; each CDR3 protein has one entry. Of hundreds of thousands of distinct CDR3 sequences in the sample, roughly a sixth were seen once. Input material: blood. All receptors come from a young woman with Graves' hyperthyroidism.

This clonotype was counted many times. The V gene is TRBV3-1, the J gene TRBJ2-1; 9 positions match TRBD1. V gave up 5 bases and J gave up 9 bases; unmatched junction bases: 8. This CDR3 contains 14 residues. Germline CDR1 is LGHDT and CDR2 is YNNKEL (reference sequence). The CDR3 is CASSTRDRVGEQFF. In DNA, the CDR3 is TGTGCCAGCAGCACTCGGGACAGGGTCGGTGAGCAGTTCTTC.

V is TRBV19 and J is TRBJ1-2, with a possible D match to TRBD1 (6 bases). Germline values: CDR1 LNHDA, CDR2 SQIVND (reference sequence). The germline V and J ends were trimmed by 7 bases and 7 bases, with 19 bases remaining between them. This CDR3 has 14 residues. The DNA for the CDR3 is TGTGCCAGTATTCCAACGGGGGGCGCGGGTGGCTACACCTTC. It is translated as CASIPTGGAGGYTF.

In this sample, this clonotype turned up many times. The rearrangement uses TRBV12-3 or TRBV12-4 and TRBJ1-2; TRBD1 aligns across 9 bases. Losses at the gene ends were 6 bases for V and 4 bases for J; bases not matched to a gene: 9. The CDR3 length is 15 residues. CDR3: CASRKTGGPIYGYTF. The CDR3 DNA reads TGTGCCAGCAGGAAGACAGGGGGTCCCATCTATGGCTACACCTTC.

DNA for the CDR3: TGTGCCAGCAGACTTAGACAGGGTATCCTAAATGAGCAGTTCTTC. It yields the protein CASRLRQGILNEQFF. The J gene is TRBJ2-1, the V gene TRBV12-3 or TRBV12-4; 7 nucleotides agree with TRBD1. The CDR3 covers 15 residues. V was clipped by 6 bases and J by 7 bases; unmatched bases: 12.

This clonotype was recorded at least ten times. The V call is TRBV12-3 or TRBV12-4, the J call TRBJ2-6; TRBD1 might be the D (9 bases). The CDR3 is made up of 18 amino acids. V was shortened by 8 bases and J by 0 bases, with 20 bases between the two germline ends. CDR3 in DNA: TGTGCCAGCGGTCGGGAGGGACAGGGCCTCTCTGGGGCCAACGTCCTGACTTTC. Translated, it gives CASGREGQGLSGANVLTF.

In this sample, this clonotype turned up many times. V gene TRBV29-1 combines with J gene TRBJ2-1; 8 bases align to TRBD2. The J segment lost 9 bases and the V segment lost 7 bases, leaving 14 bases of the junction unmatched. The CDR3 length is 14 residues. The germline CDR1 and CDR2 sequences are SQVTM and ANQGSEA. CDR3 region: CSAPREGRGSEQFF. The CDR3 DNA is TGCAGCGCTCCCCGGGAGGGCCGAGGGTCTGAGCAGTTCTTC.

The sample holds many counts of this clonotype. The chain uses TRBV20-1 and TRBJ2-5; D unclear. Trimming cost V 5 bases and J 5 bases, with 18 bases left between them. CDR1 DFQATT and CDR2 SNEGSKA come from the germline V gene (reference sequence). The CDR3 is 14 amino acids. The CDR3 region is CSAPRPASVETQYF. In DNA, the CDR3 is TGCAGTGCTCCCCGACCTGCCTCTGTGGAGACCCAGTACTTC.

V gene TRBV7-9 combines with J gene TRBJ1-2, with D possibly TRBD1 on 6 matching bases. CDR1 and CDR2 from the germline V gene are SEHNR and FQNEAQ (reference sequence). Trimming took 5 bases from V and 8 from J, leaving 15 bases between them. This CDR3 is built from 13 residues. This chain's CDR3 is CASSPTGFLGYTF. CDR3 DNA: TGTGCCAGCAGCCCGACAGGATTCCTCGGCTACACCTTC.

The CDR3 region is CASSYERGQYTQYF. The DNA of the CDR3 is TGTGCCAGCAGTTACGAGCGGGGGCAATATACGCAGTATTTT. V gene TRBV6-5 combines with J gene TRBJ2-3, with 8 bases aligning to TRBD2. V lost 2 bases, J lost 7 bases, and 5 bases stayed unmatched. Germline values: CDR1 MNHEY, CDR2 SVGAGI. The CDR3 contains 14 residues.

Ten or more counts support this clonotype. J is TRBJ1-2 and V is TRBV13, with D unresolved. Looked up from germline, CDR1 is PRHDT and CDR2 is FYEKMQ (reference sequence). The CDR3 consists of 12 residues. V lost 3 bases and J lost 3, with 5 bases in between. Here the CDR3 reads CASSFADYGYTF. In nucleotides, the CDR3 is TGTGCCAGCAGCTTTGCGGACTATGGCTACACCTTC.

The CDR3 loop is CASARDRGAFF. The CDR3 DNA is TGTGCCAGCGCCCGGGACAGGGGGGCTTTCTTT. This chain connects TRBV7-9 to TRBJ1-1, with 11 bases identical to TRBD1. The CDR3 has 11 amino acids. The ends lost 8 bases at V and 11 bases at J; junction bases unmatched: 4. CDR1 is SEHNR and CDR2 is FQNEAQ in the germline V gene (reference sequence).

This clonotype showed up just a few times. V is TRBV4-3 and J is TRBJ2-6; D is perhaps TRBD1 (6 bases). From germline, CDR1 is LGHNA and CDR2 YSLEER. CDR3 length: 16 amino acids. Trimming cost V 5 bases and J 3 bases, with 14 bases left between them. The DNA for the CDR3 is TGCGCCAGCAGCGTCGAGGGACATGGTGGGGCCAACGTCCTGACTTTC. Protein sequence: CASSVEGHGGANVLTF.

This clonotype was recorded at least ten times. The chain carries TRBV7-2 and TRBJ2-7, with D hard to call. The CDR3 extends over 14 amino acids. The germline V gene has CDR1 SGHTA and CDR2 FQGNSA. V was pared by 5 bases and J by 2 bases, with 13 bases between. This CDR3 is CASSPAATTYEQYF. For the CDR3, the DNA is TGTGCCAGCAGCCCCGCGGCCACCACCTACGAGCAGTACTTC.

This clonotype occurred a few times. CDR3 loop: CATSRIGGGNQPQHF. The CDR3, as DNA: TGTGCCACCAGCAGGATTGGGGGGGGCAATCAGCCCCAGCATTTT. This sequence joins TRBV15 and TRBJ1-5; maybe TRBD1 (5 bases). Germline V gene sequence: CDR1 LNHNV, CDR2 YYDKDF (reference sequence). V lost 3 bases to trimming and J lost 2 bases, with 11 bases between them. CDR3 length: 15 residues. Complete variable domain (other parts from reference TRBV15 and TRBJ1-5): DAMVIQNPRYQVTQFGKPVTLSCSQTLNHNVMYWYQQKSSQAPKLLFHYYDKDFNNEADTPDNFQSRRPNTSFCFLDIRSPGLGDTAMYLCATSRIGGGNQPQHFGDGTRLSIL.

The table lists this clonotype with many counts. The chain recombines TRBV5-1 with TRBJ1-2, with D unresolved. Deletions cut 2 bases from V and 4 bases from J, with 9 bases between. The length of the CDR3 is 13 residues. Germline V lookup: CDR1 SGHRS, CDR2 YFSETQ. CDR3 sequence (DNA): TGCGCCAGCAGCTTTTCTGTAGGCTATGGCTACACCTTC. It translates to CASSFSVGYGYTF.

J is TRBJ1-3 and V is TRBV20-1; TRBD1 agrees at 8 bases. Germline trimming cut 5 bases from V and 4 bases from J; bases unmatched to any gene: 7. Germline V gene sequence: CDR1 DFQATT, CDR2 SNEGSKA (reference sequence). CDR3 length equals 14 residues. CDR3: CSAFGQGLGNTIYF. CDR3 DNA sequence: TGCAGTGCTTTCGGACAGGGCTTAGGAAACACCATATATTTT.